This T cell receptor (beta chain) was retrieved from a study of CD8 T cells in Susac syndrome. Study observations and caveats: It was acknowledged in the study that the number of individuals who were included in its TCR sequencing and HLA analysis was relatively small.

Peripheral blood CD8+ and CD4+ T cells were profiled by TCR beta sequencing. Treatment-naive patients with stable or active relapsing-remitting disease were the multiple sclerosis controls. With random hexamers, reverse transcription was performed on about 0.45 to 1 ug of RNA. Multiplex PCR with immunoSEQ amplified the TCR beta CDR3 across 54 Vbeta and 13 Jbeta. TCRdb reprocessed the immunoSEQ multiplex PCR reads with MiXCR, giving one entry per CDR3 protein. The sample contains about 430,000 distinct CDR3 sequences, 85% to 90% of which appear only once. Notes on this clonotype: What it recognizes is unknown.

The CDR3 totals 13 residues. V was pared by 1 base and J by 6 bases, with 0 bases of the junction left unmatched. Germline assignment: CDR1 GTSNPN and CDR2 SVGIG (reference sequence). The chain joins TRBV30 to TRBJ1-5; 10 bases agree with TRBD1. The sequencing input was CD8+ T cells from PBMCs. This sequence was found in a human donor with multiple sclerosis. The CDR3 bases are TGTGCCTGGAGTGGGACAGGGGGTCAGCCCCAGCATTTT. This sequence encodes CAWSGTGGQPQHF.